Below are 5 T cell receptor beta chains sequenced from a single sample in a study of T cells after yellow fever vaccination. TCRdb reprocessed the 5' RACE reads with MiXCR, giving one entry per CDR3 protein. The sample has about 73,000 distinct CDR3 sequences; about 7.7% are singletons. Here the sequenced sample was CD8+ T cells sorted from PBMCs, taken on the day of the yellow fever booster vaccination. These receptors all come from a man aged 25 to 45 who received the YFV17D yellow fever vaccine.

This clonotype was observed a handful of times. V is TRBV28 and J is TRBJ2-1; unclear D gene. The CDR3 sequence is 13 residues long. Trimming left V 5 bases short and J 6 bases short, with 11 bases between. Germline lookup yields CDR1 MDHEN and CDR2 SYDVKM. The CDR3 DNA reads TGTGCCAGCAGTCCCCCGTCCGCCAATGAGCAGTTCTTC. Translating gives CASSPPSANEQFF.

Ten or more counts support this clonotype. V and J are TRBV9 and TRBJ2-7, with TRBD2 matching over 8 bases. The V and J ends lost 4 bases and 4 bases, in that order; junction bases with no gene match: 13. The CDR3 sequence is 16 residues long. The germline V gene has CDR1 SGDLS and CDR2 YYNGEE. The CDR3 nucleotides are TGTGCCAGCAGCCCAGAAGGAACGGGAGGGCGGTACGAGCAGTACTTC. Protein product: CASSPEGTGGRYEQYF.

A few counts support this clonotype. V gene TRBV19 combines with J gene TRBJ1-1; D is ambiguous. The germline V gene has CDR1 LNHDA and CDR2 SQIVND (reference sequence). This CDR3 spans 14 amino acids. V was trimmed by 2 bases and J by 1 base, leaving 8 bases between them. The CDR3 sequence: CASSISSGNTEAFF. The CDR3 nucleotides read TGTGCCAGTAGTATATCGTCAGGGAACACTGAAGCTTTCTTT.

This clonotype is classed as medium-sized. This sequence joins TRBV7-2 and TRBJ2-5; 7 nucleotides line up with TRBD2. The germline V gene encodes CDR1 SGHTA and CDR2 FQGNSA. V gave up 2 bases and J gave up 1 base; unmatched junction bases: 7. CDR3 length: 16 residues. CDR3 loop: CASSLLSTSAQETQYF. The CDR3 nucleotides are TGTGCCAGCAGCTTATTGAGTACTAGCGCCCAAGAGACCCAGTACTTC.

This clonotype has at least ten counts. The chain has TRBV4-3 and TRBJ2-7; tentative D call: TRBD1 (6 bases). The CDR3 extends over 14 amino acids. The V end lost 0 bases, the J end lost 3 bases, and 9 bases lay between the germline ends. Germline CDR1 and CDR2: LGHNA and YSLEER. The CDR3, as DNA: TGCGCCAGCAGCCAAGACAGGGGCTTCTACGAGCAGTACTTC. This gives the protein CASSQDRGFYEQYF.